This T cell receptor (beta chain) was obtained from a study of blood T cell repertoires in COVID-19. The CDR3 loop spans 16 amino acids. V was clipped by 3 bases and J by 0 bases; unmatched bases: 1. Looked up from germline, CDR1 is SGHTA and CDR2 is FQGNSA. Profiled with immunoSEQ multiplex PCR; TCRdb holds only in-frame clones, not every one. The table shows roughly 250,000 clones, with around 88% occurring only once. The clonotype was recovered from a woman aged 40 to 55 with acute COVID-19. The genes are TRBV7-2 and TRBJ2-3; 12 nucleotides line up with TRBD2. The sample consisted of PBMCs or T cells enriched from blood (not recorded which). The CDR3 sequence: CASSFGTSGSTDTQYF. CDR3 coding DNA: TGTGCCAGCAGCTTTGGGACTAGCGGGAGCACAGATACGCAGTATTTT.